This T cell receptor beta chain was captured by sequencing in a study of T cell repertoires in cytomegalovirus infection (dated by TCRdb to the late 2010s). About the investigation overall: The peptide stimulations were aimed at well-studied HLA-B-restricted epitopes as well as recently identified HLA-C-restricted CMV epitopes, whose presentation resists viral immunomodulation. Because public TCR beta signatures pointed to carriage of CMV infection together with the matching HLA type, the HLA type of each donor mattered for the analysis. The paper's findings and limits, for the study overall: Carriers of CMV infection plus the relevant HLA type were discriminated by the cumulative frequency of public TCR beta family members in the study cohort and in an independent roughly 400-donor cohort. The ex vivo response was dominated by HLA-C-restricted CMV-specific TCR beta clonotypes, which also provided the single most frequent clonotype in two of eight donors.

The run used an Illumina HiSeq 1500. TCRdb trimmed the raw reads at Q25, called clones with MiXCR and kept productive beta chains. Each record represents a unique CDR3 protein, reported with the most common genes and DNA among its rows. Present in this sample are about 900,000 distinct CDR3 sequences, around 31% of which were seen just once. Over 12% of the sample is held by the ten biggest clonotypes. The treatment or condition label on this specimen signifies: in vitro stimulation with specific CMV peptide epitopes to enrich CMV-specific T cells. Concerning this clonotype: Its cognate antigen has yet to be identified. Base qualities are not recorded, but no much larger clone differs from it by a single base.

V loses 5 bases, J loses 9 bases, and the germline ends lie 11 bases apart. The cysteine opens and the phenylalanine closes a CDR3 of 13 amino acids. Only the CDR3 DNA stays, 39 bases, in frame from base 1. In the germline V gene, CDR1 corresponds to SGHVT and CDR2 to SQSDAQ. This clonotype originated in a human donor in good health (CMV status not recorded). Some clones in this sample may be carry-over from other donors' samples. The rearranged segments are TRBV7-4 and TRBJ1-6; TRBD1 is a weak D gene call, 6 bases matching. This specimen was cultured CD8+ T cells from PBMCs, taken from culture after CMV antigen stimulation. The CDR3 region reads CASSGGGGSPLHF. The DNA sequence follows: TGTGCCAGCAGCGGGGGAGGGGGTTCACCCCTCCACTTT.